A selection of T cell receptor beta chains follows, all from one sample in a study of tumor-infiltrating lymphocytes in primary liver carcinoma. TCRdb re-called the multiplex PCR reads through MiXCR, storing one row per CDR3 protein. The data contain roughly 100,000 distinct CDR3 sequences, 55% to 75% of them singletons. Material: liver tumor tissue from sampling region 5. The origin of the receptors is a woman aged 55 to 70 with primary liver carcinoma and hepatitis B virus infection. The CDR3 runs from the conserved cysteine through the conserved F or W. D genes are given only for firm matches. Clone size, where shown, is once, few, many, or a class for clones that have expanded.

>NA|TRBJ2-1|TRBV12-3/TRBV12-4|NA
CASSLRGIYSYNEQLF
TGTGCCAGCAGTTTACGGGGAATATACTCCTACAATGAGCAGCTCTTC
>NA|TRBJ1-2|TRBV29-1|NA
CSVLPGDMAGGYTF
TGCAGCGTCCTCCCCGGGGACATGGCGGGTGGCTACACCTTC
>NA|TRBJ1-5|TRBV6-1|many
CASGERQGYQPQHF
TGTGCCAGCGGTGAAAGGCAGGGGTATCAGCCCCAGCATTTT
>NA|TRBJ2-5|TRBV11-2|many
CASGPRGVEIQYF
TGTGCCAGCGGACCTAGGGGCGTAGAGATCCAGTATTTC
>TRBD1|TRBJ1-6|TRBV6-4|NA
CARSVQGGNSPLHF
TGTGCCCGCAGTGTACAGGGGGGTAATTCACCCCTCCACTTT
>NA|TRBJ1-1|TRBV11-3|once
CASSLTVGMSAEAFF
TGTGCCAGCAGCCTAACAGTAGGGATGAGTGCTGAAGCTTTCTTT
>NA|TRBJ1-6|TRBV6-5|many
CASKGSVSYNSPLHF
TGTGCCAGCAAAGGTTCCGTCTCCTATAATTCACCCCTCCACTTT
>TRBD1|TRBJ2-1|TRBV11-2|NA
CASSLTHGQGYRDEQFF
TGTGCCAGCAGCTTAACTCACGGACAGGGGTACAGAGATGAGCAGTTCTTC
>TRBD1|TRBJ2-7|TRBV11-2|NA
CVSSYWTGGTYEQYF
TGTGTCAGCAGCTACTGGACAGGGGGGACGTACGAGCAGTACTTC
>NA|TRBJ2-3|TRBV5-1|few
CASSSGATRRTDTQYF
TGCGCCAGCAGTTCAGGGGCTACCCGGCGCACAGATACGCAGTATTTT
>NA|TRBJ1-1|TRBV19|NA
CASSIICGAEAFF
TGTGCCAGTAGTATCATCTGTGGGGCTGAAGCTTTCTTT
>TRBD2|TRBJ2-3|TRBV11-2|NA
CASSLVSSGITDAQYF
TGTGCCAGCAGCTTAGTTTCTAGCGGAATCACTGATGCGCAGTATTTT
>TRBD2|TRBJ2-1|TRBV6-1|NA
CASWTLTSGRAGEQFF
TGTGCCAGCTGGACGCTCACTAGCGGGAGGGCCGGTGAGCAGTTCTTC
>TRBD1|TRBJ1-2|TRBV12-3/TRBV12-4|many
CASSRDSANYGYTF
TGTGCCAGCAGCCGGGACAGCGCTAACTATGGCTACACCTTC
>TRBD2|TRBJ2-2|TRBV18|NA
CAIAPLADTGELFF
TGTGCCATCGCGCCACTAGCGGACACTGGGGAGCTGTTTTTT
>TRBD2|TRBJ2-5|TRBV11-2|NA
CASSTPRGKETQYF
TGTGCCAGCAGCACCCCGCGGGGGAAAGAGACTCAGTACTTC
>NA|TRBJ2-1|TRBV12-3/TRBV12-4|NA
CTNTITGSLVNEEFF
TGTACCAACACCATCACAGGGTCCCTTGTCAATGAGGAGTTCTTC
>NA|TRBJ1-6|TRBV2|NA
CASRPNRTSYNSPLHF
TGTGCCAGCAGGCCGAACAGAACCTCCTATAATTCACCCCTCCACTTT
>NA|TRBJ1-6|TRBV4-1|NA
CASSQDNYSPFYF
TGCGCCAGCAGCCAAGATAATTATTCACCCTTCTACTTT
>NA|TRBJ2-1|TRBV11-1|once
CPSSLGTVYEQFF
TGTCCCAGCAGCTTAGGGACTGTATATGAGCAGTTTTTC
>TRBD2|TRBJ2-7|TRBV29-1|NA
CSVTGTSGSTRYDQYF
TGCAGCGTAACCGGGACTAGCGGATCTACTAGGTACGACCAGTATTTC
>TRBD2|TRBJ2-1|TRBV5-1|many
CASSLDPSGRANEQFF
TGCGCCAGCAGCTTGGACCCCAGCGGGAGGGCCAATGAGCAGTTCTTC
>NA|TRBJ2-3|TRBV18|NA
CASSPGLGDTQYF
TGTGCCAGCTCACCGGGTCTCGGTGATACGCAGTATTTT
>NA|TRBJ2-5|TRBV11-2|medium-sized
CASSLQETQYF
TGTGCCAGCAGCTTGCAAGAGACCCAGTACTTC
>NA|TRBJ1-5|TRBV12-3/TRBV12-4|NA
CASSVGRMENQPQHF
TGTGCCAGCAGTGTAGGTCGGATGGAAAATCAGCCCCAGCATTTT
>NA|TRBJ2-1|TRBV6-1|few
CASAREETYNEHFF
TGTGCCAGCGCCAGGGAGGAGACCTACAATGAGCACTTCTTC
>NA|TRBJ1-2|TRBV28|NA
CASSPSASLDYGYTF
TGTGCCAGCAGTCCATCGGCGAGCTTGGACTATGGCTACACCTTC
>TRBD1|TRBJ1-2|TRBV27|NA
CASRRDRANYGYTF
TGTGCCAGCAGACGGGACAGAGCTAACTATGGCTACACCTTC
>TRBD1|TRBJ1-3|TRBV19|NA
CASSILQGAGSGNTIYF
TGTGCCAGTAGTATTTTACAGGGGGCCGGCTCTGGAAACACCATATATTTT
>NA|TRBJ2-1|TRBV24-1|NA
CATSDRDTTGQFF
TGTGCTACCAGTGATCGGGACACCACCGGGCAGTTCTTC
>NA|TRBJ2-3|TRBV4-1|NA
CTSGQEFLVDTQYF
TGCACCAGCGGCCAAGAATTTTTGGTAGATACGCAGTATTTC
>NA|TRBJ1-4|TRBV11-2|medium-sized
CASSFSVEDGEKLFF
TGTGCCAGCAGCTTCTCGGTAGAGGACGGTGAAAAACTGTTTTTT
>NA|TRBJ2-1|TRBV11-2|NA
CASGLVLAFNEQFF
TGTGCCAGCGGCTTAGTGCTAGCGTTTAATGAGCAGTTCTTC
>NA|TRBJ2-1|TRBV11-3|NA
CASSSPGDFNYNEQFF
TGTGCCAGCAGCTCCCCCGGAGATTTCAATTACAATGAGCAGTTCTTC
>TRBD1|TRBJ1-6|TRBV20-1|NA
CSATLGQGAYSPLHF
TGCAGTGCTACCCTAGGACAGGGGGCTTATTCACCCCTCCACTTT
>TRBD1|TRBJ2-7|TRBV12-3/TRBV12-4|NA
CASNPGQYFEQYF
TGTGCCAGCAATCCGGGACAGTATTTCGAGCAATACTTC
>NA|TRBJ2-7|TRBV12-3/TRBV12-4|many
CASSPPGVRGMYEQYF
TGTGCCAGCAGTCCCCCCGGGGTCAGGGGAATGTACGAGCAGTACTTC
>NA|TRBJ2-5|TRBV30|many
CAWREVTQETQYF
TGTGCCTGGAGGGAGGTCACACAAGAGACCCAGTACTTC
>NA|TRBJ2-5|TRBV24-1|NA
CATSDSDRSIGGLQETQYF
TGTGCCACCAGTGACAGCGACAGGTCCATTGGGGGTTTACAAGAGACCCAGTACTTC
>NA|TRBJ1-5|TRBV6-5|few
CASSPRQFSNQPQHF
TGTGCCAGCAGTCCCCGACAGTTTAGCAATCAGCCCCAGCATTTT
>NA|TRBJ2-5|TRBV11-2|NA
CASSDSRGRGRETPYF
TGTGCCAGCAGCGACTCCCGTGGTAGAGGGAGAGAGACCCCGTACTTC
>TRBD2|TRBJ2-2|TRBV7-8|many
CASSWGRGLAGEKTGELFF
TGTGCCAGCAGCTGGGGGAGGGGACTAGCGGGAGAGAAGACCGGGGAGCTGTTTTTT
>NA|TRBJ2-1|TRBV6-6|NA
CDSRAGRSYNEQFF
TGTGACAGCAGGGCGGGCAGGAGCTACAATGAGCAATTCTTC
>NA|TRBJ2-3|TRBV29-1|NA
CSAGITFTDTQYF
TGCAGCGCCGGAATCACGTTCACAGATACGCAGTATTTT
>TRBD1|TRBJ2-3|TRBV12-3/TRBV12-4|NA
CASTLTGRTDMQYF
TGTGCCAGCACCTTGACAGGGCGCACAGATATGCAGTATTTT
>NA|TRBJ2-2|TRBV6-6|NA
CASSYSKSRSERANTGELFF
TGTGCCAGTAGTTACTCGAAAAGTCGTAGCGAGCGAGCGAACACCGGGGAGCTGTTTTTT
>TRBD2|TRBJ2-1|TRBV6-5|many
CASSYSTSGIPVEQFF
TGTGCCAGCAGTTACTCAACTAGCGGGATTCCAGTGGAGCAGTTCTTC
>NA|TRBJ2-1|TRBV12-3/TRBV12-4|few
CASSPRGALGNEQFF
TGTGCCAGCAGTCCCCGGGGGGCTTTGGGGAATGAGCAGTTCTTC
>NA|TRBJ2-7|TRBV14|once
CASSALGTIVEQYF
TGTGCCAGCAGCGCCCTCGGAACTATCGTCGAGCAGTACTTC
>NA|TRBJ2-3|TRBV29-1|few
CSVTSGSTDMQYF
TGCAGCGTCACTAGTGGTAGCACAGATATGCAGTATTTT
>NA|TRBJ2-2|TRBV30|NA
CVWSLSVGTEELFF
TGTGTCTGGAGCCTCAGCGTGGGCACCGAGGAGCTGTTTTTT
>NA|TRBJ2-4|TRBV7-8|NA
CASCLERAQNIQYF
TGTGCCAGCTGCTTAGAGAGGGCCCAAAACATTCAGTACTTC